This T cell receptor (beta chain) was identified during a study of blood T cell repertoires in COVID-19. This clone showed up just a few times. One end of the junction is discordant with germline, which a read error may explain. The protocol was immunoSEQ multiplex PCR, while the TCRdb copy is restricted to in-frame clones and leaves out a portion. The sample contains some 300,000 clones, more than 75% of which appear only once. The receptor was isolated from a man aged 25-40 years who had recovered from COVID-19. The specimen was PBMCs or T cells enriched from blood (not recorded which).

The chain's CDR3 is CASREERSQETQYF. CDR3 sequence (DNA): TGTGCCAGCAGGGAAGAGCGGAGTCAAGAGACCCAGTACTTC. The chain combines TRBV2 with TRBJ2-5; tentative D call: TRBD2 (5 bases). Germline CDR1 reads SNHLY; CDR2 reads FYNNEI. The CDR3 totals 14 residues.